This T cell receptor (beta chain) is drawn from a study of human T cells and chemical hapten exposure. The time point was: patch test 2, 6 weeks after DPC sensitization. Treatment here: therapeutic diphenylcyclopropenone sensitization with weekly scalp DPC. Suited to DPC and affected by alopecia, the donors ranged from 18 to 70 years old. This clonotype was found a few times. The CDR3 loop spans 16 amino acids. Germline-derived CDR1 and CDR2 are LGHNA and YNFKEQ. With 0 bases removed from V and 0 bases from J, the gap between germline ends came to 11 bases. TCRdb independently ran MiXCR on the RACE reads; one entry per CDR3 protein. The sample consists of fewer than 90,000 distinct CDR3 sequences, 5% to 8.5% of them appearing once.

The genes are TRBV4-2 and TRBJ1-2; D is ambiguous. The source material was whole blood, sampled in connection with sensitization to the hapten diphenylcyclopropenone (DPC). The TCR originated in a woman in her twenties or thirties with alopecia areata. Some clones in this sample may be carry-over from other donors' samples. CDR3 DNA: TGTGCCAGCAGCCAAGATCGCGGTCAGCCTAACTATGGCTACACCTTC. As protein: CASSQDRGQPNYGYTF.